Listed below are T cell receptor beta chains from one sample, sequenced in a study of blood T cell repertoires in COVID-19. Profiling relied on immunoSEQ multiplex PCR, and the TCRdb table lists in-frame clones only, not all of them. The table shows some 240,000 clones, with about four fifths occurring only once. Sequenced sample: peripheral blood. The receptors were sampled from a woman between 40 and 50 years old who had recovered from COVID-19. The CDR3 runs from the conserved cysteine through the conserved F or W. The D gene is left open where the match is weak. A clone size is listed for some rows: how often the clone was seen (once, few, many), or a class if it is expanded.

clone_size: NA
j_call: TRBJ2-2
d_call: TRBD2
v_call: TRBV6-5
cdr3_aa: CARGLAENTGELFF
cdr3_nt: TGTGCCAGAGGACTAGCGGAGAACACCGGGGAGCTGTTTTTT

clone_size: NA
j_call: TRBJ2-2
d_call: TRBD1
v_call: TRBV2
cdr3_aa: CASSRTGNTGELFF
cdr3_nt: TGTGCCAGCTCGCGGACAGGGAACACCGGGGAGCTGTTTTTT

clone_size: NA
j_call: TRBJ2-5
d_call: NA
v_call: TRBV2
cdr3_aa: CASSDFQETQYF
cdr3_nt: TGTGCCAGCAGTGACTTTCAAGAGACCCAGTACTTC

clone_size: NA
j_call: TRBJ2-7
d_call: TRBD1
v_call: TRBV5-1
cdr3_aa: CASSTGTGTYEQYF
cdr3_nt: TGCGCCAGCAGCACGGGGACAGGGACCTACGAGCAGTACTTC

clone_size: NA
j_call: TRBJ1-2
d_call: NA
v_call: TRBV5-6
cdr3_aa: CASQGPNYGYTF
cdr3_nt: TGTGCCAGCCAGGGGCCTAACTATGGCTACACCTTC

clone_size: NA
j_call: TRBJ2-5
d_call: NA
v_call: TRBV2
cdr3_aa: CASSDEGGETQYF
cdr3_nt: TGTGCCAGCAGTGACGAGGGTGGAGAGACCCAGTACTTC

clone_size: NA
j_call: TRBJ1-1
d_call: TRBD1
v_call: TRBV28
cdr3_aa: CASSETGVPEAFF
cdr3_nt: TGTGCCAGCAGTGAGACAGGGGTCCCTGAAGCTTTCTTT

clone_size: NA
j_call: TRBJ2-5
d_call: NA
v_call: TRBV7-2
cdr3_aa: CASSNHMVETQYF
cdr3_nt: TGTGCCAGCAGCAACCACATGGTCGAGACCCAGTACTTC

clone_size: NA
j_call: TRBJ2-7
d_call: NA
v_call: TRBV5-6
cdr3_aa: CASSPVGAQGYEQYF
cdr3_nt: TGTGCCAGCAGCCCGGTCGGGGCCCAGGGGTACGAGCAGTACTTC

clone_size: NA
j_call: TRBJ2-7
d_call: NA
v_call: TRBV9
cdr3_aa: CASSGITGNEQYF
cdr3_nt: TGTGCCAGCAGCGGGATCACAGGGAACGAGCAGTACTTC

clone_size: once
j_call: TRBJ1-4
d_call: TRBD1
v_call: TRBV11-2
cdr3_aa: CASSYQVDRGNEKLFF
cdr3_nt: TGTGCCAGCAGCTATCAGGTGGACAGGGGTAATGAAAAACTGTTTTTT

clone_size: NA
j_call: TRBJ1-2
d_call: NA
v_call: TRBV3-1/TRBV3-2
cdr3_aa: CASSQDHRAHGYTF
cdr3_nt: TGTGCCAGCAGCCAAGATCACAGGGCCCATGGCTACACCTTC

clone_size: NA
j_call: TRBJ1-2
d_call: NA
v_call: TRBV5-6
cdr3_aa: CASSLPGVYGYTF
cdr3_nt: TGTGCCAGCAGCTTGCCAGGGGTCTATGGCTACACCTTC

clone_size: NA
j_call: TRBJ1-3
d_call: NA
v_call: TRBV11-3
cdr3_aa: CASSSGTLSGNTIYF
cdr3_nt: TGTGCCAGCAGCTCCGGGACTCTCTCTGGAAACACCATATATTTT

clone_size: NA
j_call: TRBJ2-1
d_call: NA
v_call: TRBV6-5
cdr3_aa: CASSVDRFYNEQFF
cdr3_nt: TGTGCCAGCAGCGTAGACAGATTCTACAATGAGCAGTTCTTC

clone_size: NA
j_call: TRBJ2-7
d_call: TRBD2
v_call: TRBV19
cdr3_aa: CASSIDGGGYEQYF
cdr3_nt: TGTGCCAGTAGTATAGACGGCGGGGGCTACGAGCAGTACTTC

clone_size: NA
j_call: TRBJ1-2
d_call: NA
v_call: TRBV6-1
cdr3_aa: CASSEGSGLNYGYTF
cdr3_nt: TGTGCCAGCAGTGAAGGGTCAGGACTTAACTATGGCTACACCTTC

clone_size: NA
j_call: TRBJ2-7
d_call: NA
v_call: TRBV6-1
cdr3_aa: CASSERANYEQYF
cdr3_nt: TGTGCCAGCAGTGAGAGAGCTAACTACGAGCAGTACTTC

clone_size: once
j_call: TRBJ1-2
d_call: NA
v_call: TRBV6-6
cdr3_aa: CASSYGGAGGNYGYTF
cdr3_nt: TGTGCCAGCAGTTACGGGGGAGCGGGGGGTAACTATGGCTACACCTTC

clone_size: NA
j_call: TRBJ1-4
d_call: TRBD1
v_call: TRBV7-9
cdr3_aa: CASSLRGHEKLFF
cdr3_nt: TGTGCCAGCAGCTTAAGGGGGCACGAAAAACTGTTTTTT

clone_size: NA
j_call: TRBJ2-7
d_call: NA
v_call: TRBV30
cdr3_aa: CAWSLLRENEQYF
cdr3_nt: TGTGCCTGGAGTCTACTCCGGGAGAACGAGCAGTACTTC

clone_size: NA
j_call: TRBJ1-1
d_call: TRBD1
v_call: TRBV25-1
cdr3_aa: CASSLTGLMNTEAFF
cdr3_nt: TGTGCCAGCAGCCTGACAGGGCTCATGAACACTGAAGCTTTCTTT

clone_size: NA
j_call: TRBJ1-1
d_call: NA
v_call: TRBV4-2
cdr3_aa: CASSQVGGMNTEAFF
cdr3_nt: TGTGCCAGCAGCCAAGTCGGAGGCATGAACACTGAAGCTTTCTTT

clone_size: NA
j_call: TRBJ2-7
d_call: TRBD1
v_call: TRBV5-5
cdr3_aa: CASSPRDRGPTYEQYF
cdr3_nt: TGTGCCAGCAGCCCCCGTGACAGGGGGCCTACCTACGAGCAGTACTTC

clone_size: NA
j_call: TRBJ1-1
d_call: NA
v_call: TRBV5-6
cdr3_aa: CASSFRVGGSSTEAFF
cdr3_nt: TGTGCCAGCAGCTTTAGGGTTGGGGGGTCCAGCACTGAAGCTTTCTTT

clone_size: NA
j_call: TRBJ2-3
d_call: NA
v_call: TRBV5-1
cdr3_aa: CASSLTSRDTDTQYF
cdr3_nt: TGCGCCAGCAGCCTGACTAGTAGGGACACAGATACGCAGTATTTT

clone_size: NA
j_call: TRBJ1-5
d_call: TRBD1
v_call: TRBV7-9
cdr3_aa: CASSPGTVSNQPQHF
cdr3_nt: TGTGCCAGCAGCCCCGGGACAGTTAGCAATCAGCCCCAGCATTTT

clone_size: NA
j_call: TRBJ1-4
d_call: NA
v_call: TRBV7-8
cdr3_aa: CASSRRNEKLFF
cdr3_nt: TGTGCCAGCAGCCGCCGTAATGAAAAACTGTTTTTT

clone_size: NA
j_call: TRBJ1-5
d_call: TRBD1
v_call: TRBV18
cdr3_aa: CASSPGTGMVGNQPQHF
cdr3_nt: TGTGCCAGCTCTCCCGGGACAGGGATGGTCGGCAATCAGCCCCAGCATTTT

clone_size: NA
j_call: TRBJ2-7
d_call: TRBD1
v_call: TRBV11-3
cdr3_aa: CASSLIGQGSYEQYF
cdr3_nt: TGTGCCAGCAGCTTAATTGGACAGGGCAGTTACGAGCAGTACTTC

clone_size: NA
j_call: TRBJ1-4
d_call: NA
v_call: TRBV5-1
cdr3_aa: CASSGRPGGELFF
cdr3_nt: TGCGCCAGCTCCGGGCGGCCCGGGGGAGAACTGTTTTTT

clone_size: NA
j_call: TRBJ1-1
d_call: NA
v_call: TRBV5-6
cdr3_aa: CASSSPPSAGNTEAFF
cdr3_nt: TGTGCCAGCAGCTCGCCGCCTTCGGCAGGGAACACTGAAGCTTTCTTT

clone_size: NA
j_call: TRBJ2-1
d_call: TRBD1
v_call: TRBV5-1
cdr3_aa: CASSPGGDIYNEQFF
cdr3_nt: TGCGCCAGCAGCCCAGGGGGCGATATCTACAATGAGCAGTTCTTC

clone_size: NA
j_call: TRBJ2-5
d_call: TRBD1
v_call: TRBV6-6
cdr3_aa: CASSYLLGQGQETQYF
cdr3_nt: TGTGCCAGCAGTTACTTATTGGGACAGGGCCAAGAGACCCAGTACTTC

clone_size: NA
j_call: TRBJ2-1
d_call: TRBD1
v_call: TRBV5-5
cdr3_aa: CASSPDRNEQFF
cdr3_nt: TGTGCCAGCAGCCCGGACAGGAATGAGCAGTTCTTC

clone_size: NA
j_call: TRBJ2-5
d_call: NA
v_call: TRBV5-1
cdr3_aa: CASSLATLSGGQETQYF
cdr3_nt: TGCGCCAGCAGCTTGGCGACCTTATCAGGAGGCCAAGAGACCCAGTACTTC

clone_size: NA
j_call: TRBJ2-3
d_call: TRBD1
v_call: TRBV2
cdr3_aa: CASRDRGGSTDTQYF
cdr3_nt: TGTGCCAGCAGAGACAGGGGAGGAAGCACAGATACGCAGTATTTT

clone_size: NA
j_call: TRBJ1-6
d_call: TRBD1
v_call: TRBV5-1
cdr3_aa: CASSADRGRNSSPLHF
cdr3_nt: TGCGCCAGCAGCGCTGACAGGGGGCGTAATTCTTCACCCCTCCACTTT

clone_size: NA
j_call: TRBJ2-1
d_call: TRBD1
v_call: TRBV20-1
cdr3_aa: CSYQGAGEQFF
cdr3_nt: TGCAGTTACCAGGGGGCTGGTGAGCAGTTCTTC

clone_size: few
j_call: TRBJ1-1
d_call: NA
v_call: TRBV28
cdr3_aa: CASSLTNPGQNTEAFF
cdr3_nt: TGTGCCAGCAGTTTAACTAATCCGGGACAGAACACTGAAGCTTTCTTT

clone_size: NA
j_call: TRBJ2-7
d_call: NA
v_call: TRBV28
cdr3_aa: CASSATRDSYEQYF
cdr3_nt: TGTGCCAGCAGTGCCACCAGGGATTCCTACGAGCAGTACTTC

clone_size: NA
j_call: TRBJ2-7
d_call: TRBD1
v_call: TRBV3-1/TRBV3-2
cdr3_aa: CASSPGGHDYEQYF
cdr3_nt: TGTGCCAGCAGCCCAGGGGGACACGACTACGAGCAGTACTTC

clone_size: NA
j_call: TRBJ2-7
d_call: TRBD1
v_call: TRBV6-1
cdr3_aa: CASSEADRGWNDEQYF
cdr3_nt: TGTGCCAGCAGTGAAGCCGACAGGGGTTGGAATGACGAGCAGTACTTC

clone_size: NA
j_call: TRBJ2-2
d_call: TRBD2
v_call: TRBV28
cdr3_aa: CASSLPSGANTGELFF
cdr3_nt: TGTGCCAGCAGTTTACCTAGCGGGGCCAACACCGGGGAGCTGTTTTTT

clone_size: NA
j_call: TRBJ2-3
d_call: NA
v_call: TRBV12-3/TRBV12-4
cdr3_aa: CASSFDNRDTQYF
cdr3_nt: TGTGCCAGCAGTTTTGATAACAGAGATACGCAGTATTTT

clone_size: NA
j_call: TRBJ2-1
d_call: NA
v_call: TRBV7-9
cdr3_aa: CASSPIQGGFYNEQFF
cdr3_nt: TGTGCCAGCAGCCCCATACAGGGAGGGTTCTACAATGAGCAGTTCTTC

clone_size: NA
j_call: TRBJ2-5
d_call: NA
v_call: TRBV10-3
cdr3_aa: CAISESRDSETQYF
cdr3_nt: TGTGCCATCAGTGAGTCGAGGGACTCGGAGACCCAGTACTTC

clone_size: NA
j_call: TRBJ1-3
d_call: NA
v_call: TRBV28
cdr3_aa: CASSEGQTNTIYF
cdr3_nt: TGTGCCAGCAGTGAGGGACAAACAAACACCATATATTTT